The present entry profiles one T cell receptor beta chain with its context. This clone was picked up a small number of times. The antigen this receptor binds is unknown. No base-level quality is on record; no much larger clone is a single base apart. The library was obtained by the immunoSEQ multiplex PCR assay. For the multiplex PCR, a mixture combining 60 forward primers for TCR Vbeta segments and 13 reverse primers for TCR Jbeta segments was used. A multiplex PCR assay on genomic DNA amplified the CDR3 region of rearranged TCR beta genes. On the Illumina HiSeq System, the amplified TCR beta libraries were sequenced as 87-base-pair reads. In the authors' own workflow: A later analysis tallied 80 million to 95 million unique TCR beta chains across the 550 to 850 repertoires, and approximately 9.9 million of those chains were shared by two or more donors. Raw reads were error-corrected and collapsed into unique sequences by a nearest-neighbor algorithm in which closely related sequences were merged to remove PCR and sequencing errors. Alignment of CDR3 sequences to IMGT reference sequences was used to assign V, D and J gene segments. For a sequence to be retained, at least a six-nucleotide match to both a V gene segment and a J gene segment was required. Rearrangements were classified as productive when the CDR3 lacked stop codons and remained in frame with V and J, and all other rearrangements were classified as non-productive. CDR3 was defined by IMGT convention, running from the second conserved V-encoded cysteine to the conserved J-encoded phenylalanine. The earlier analysis of about 610 of the donors excluded any sequence lacking an unambiguous match to a single V gene segment. In an earlier analysis of approximately 590 of the donors, a V segment was called functional when productive rearrangements were above 56.7%, and segregating when the standard deviation between donors exceeded 5%. To diagnose cytomegalovirus status from the catalog of TCR beta chain sequences, a statistical classification framework was built. V and J gene assignment, in a later analysis, came from comparing TCR nucleotide sequences with IMGT/GENE-DB human TR gene sequences. In a later analysis, CDR3 sequences and most-parsimonious VDJ recombination scenarios were assigned using the TCRdist pipeline. A later analysis defined each TCR beta chain by its CDR3 amino acid sequence plus V-gene family, and excluded reads lacking a unique V-gene family. In a later analysis, a few hundred highly shared, low-generation-probability nucleotide sequences were removed to address suspected cross-contamination and a sequencing artifact. In a later analysis, a clonal expansion index for each public chain was calculated from normalized within-repertoire ranks of inferred template counts. In a later analysis, generation probabilities were computed with a VDJ recombination model fitted to out-of-frame rearrangements, and the resulting probabilities were checked against IGoR. In a later analysis, hypergeometric tests were used to score TCR-TCR, TCR-HLA and TCR-CMV co-occurrence, with a repertoire-size bias correction applied to TCR pairs. In a later analysis, false discovery rates were estimated by permuting HLA or CMV assignments 20 times. In a later analysis, co-occurring TCRs were grouped with DBSCAN, and TCRdist sequence similarity was added when clustering was performed within HLA-allele-positive subsets. Co-occurrence clustering excluded repertoires with fewer than 30,000 or more than 120,000 public chains, plus five with anomalous nucleotide sharing. This immuneACCESS table, as held by TCRdb, lists in-frame sequences with V and J called but not all clones. Of the missing ones, under half trace to an unresolved V gene in checked studies; the others have no known cause. V, J and clone size derive from that table, while D and trimming were established from the DNA sequence. The sample has some 89,000 clones on record, more than 80% of them singletons. In total, the top ten clones hold around 1.9% of the sample.

The cohort comprised around 700 healthy bone marrow donors. All cohort members were sampled while nominally healthy, although unrecorded immune exposures were likely present. The donor was CMV seronegative and was included in the group of 352 seronegative cohort members. A peripheral blood sample was provided by each donor, and peripheral blood mononuclear cells were used for TCR beta sequencing. Genomic DNA was extracted from the blood cell samples with the Qiagen DNeasy Blood Extraction Kit. The data were taken from a study of cytomegalovirus exposure and HLA in healthy donors (dated by TCRdb to between 2016 and 2019). Turning to the overall study: In an earlier analysis of fewer than 750 of the donors, 276 Gb of sequence data and 90 million to 120 million unique TCR beta sequences from roughly 180 million T cells were reported. An early release that covered 640 HLA-typed donors contained approximately 300 gigabases of sequencing data and 80 million or so unique TCR sequences. Of the roughly 400 genotyped donors, 75% to 85% were placed in the genetic ancestry cluster associated with self-reported Caucasian donors. The study aimed to test whether cataloging public T cell receptors could reveal signatures of past pathogen exposure. Using immunosequencing, the study profiled T cell repertoires from 550 to 750 subjects and related those repertoires to cytomegalovirus serostatus. Along with the roughly 700-subject first cohort, a separate validation cohort of around 110 different subjects was used. The study combined high-throughput TCR immunosequencing, statistical association of individual TCRs with disease status, and machine learning to predict cytomegalovirus infection status. A later analysis re-examined previously published TCR beta repertoires from 600 to 700 donors and added high-resolution HLA genotyping to investigate patterns of TCR occurrence. The later analysis used no new phenotypic data to find candidate immune exposures, relying instead on TCR beta sequences and their occurrence across donors. An earlier analysis of approximately 640 of the donors applied high-throughput TCR beta sequencing to assess whether each TCR beta V gene segment acted as functional or pseudogenic. Donor age, sex, ethnicity and CMV serostatus were collected together with the repertoire data. A later genetic analysis took genome-wide SNP genotypes for 398 of the 666 donors and used that subset as a discovery cohort. All discovery cohort repertoires had been generated using a single sequencing platform. Both class I and class II loci were covered by HLA typing, at four-digit resolution. Typing coverage differed by locus: A, B, C, DRB1 and DQB1 were typed in roughly 620-630 donors, DQA1 in 500 to 550, DPA1 in roughly 590, and DPB1 in roughly 450. Because of strong linkage in the cohort, five DR-DQ haplotypes were treated as single units for association and clustering. Among about 410 genotyped donors of the cohort, an average of approximately 200,000 unique TCR beta nucleotide sequences was sequenced per donor, of which about 18% were non-productive.

Results and caveats for the whole study, not just this receptor: While some public TCRs were present in many individuals, most TCR sequences turned up only very rarely across donors. A later analysis found that TCR association rates varied across HLA loci, with DRB1 alleles showing the most associated TCRs and HLA-C alleles the fewest. When HLA alleles, especially DR and DQ, strongly co-occurred, attributing TCR associations to individual alleles was difficult. Because some donors lacked HLA typing at each locus, the association tests relied only on the typed subset. Only TCR beta chains were sequenced in this cohort, and the absence of alpha or paired-chain data limited detectable features. The authors suggested that the approach could potentially be generalized to other disease states and immunological phenotypes. A total of fewer than 200 TCR beta chains were listed by the study as associated with cytomegalovirus. Broadly in line with IMGT annotations, most TCR beta V segments showed up in productive rearrangements about 87% or about 30% of the time in an earlier analysis of roughly 590 of the donors. A later genetic analysis reported fewer N-insertions in productive TCRs among donors in an Asian-associated ancestry cluster than the approximately 700-donor mean. Sequencing depth was assumed to be roughly uniform across donors in the presence/absence analyses, though that assumption may not hold. Because counts were too low, about 18 rarely observed V segments, including chromosome 9 orphons, were excluded from the earlier analysis of some 540 of the donors. A later analysis associated 16,951 TCR beta sequences with specific HLA alleles at a false discovery rate of 0.05. The classifier was reported to diagnose cytomegalovirus status with high specificity and sensitivity in both the original cohort and the validation cohort. Some IMGT-functional V segments, including TRBV6-2 and TRBV6-3, could not be told apart with the 87-base-pair reads, so those segments were excluded. In vitro tests confirmed that a few of the cytomegalovirus-associated TCR beta chains recognize cytomegalovirus antigens. A further reported finding was that TCR beta sequences accurately predicted the HLA-A and HLA-B alleles for most subjects in the first cohort. Linkage disequilibrium might explain the correlated functional status among segregating V segments, but an unknown experimental factor could not be excluded. A group of highly shared sequence variants was considered likely to be a technical artifact of the sequencing pipeline. According to a later analysis, most CMV-associated TCR beta chains appeared to be HLA-restricted, and the HLA associations seemed to be driven largely by CMV exposure. A later analysis found that HLA-associated TCR beta chains were more clonally expanded and had lower generation probabilities than equally common non-associated chains. A later genetic analysis associated a missense DCLRE1C variant with V-gene and J-gene trimming of TCR beta chains, and an independent cohort replicated the association. For the cohort, immune exposure information was limited to CMV serostatus. In a later analysis, several top co-occurrence clusters were reported to appear linked to parvovirus B19, influenza, CMV and Epstein-Barr virus.

Reading the germline V gene (reference sequence) gives CDR1 SEHNR and CDR2 FQNEAQ. V gives up 4 bases and J gives up 4 bases, and the segment between their germline ends measures 8 bases. The CDR3 covers 13 residues, taking in both the cysteine and the phenylalanine. Only the CDR3 region is kept as DNA, spanning 39 bases read in frame from base 1. The sequenced material came from PBMCs. The sequence derives from a woman aged 30 to 39 in good health and CMV-seronegative. The chain is encoded by TRBV7-9 joined to TRBJ1-5; the D gene is not confidently resolved. DNA sequence: TGTGCCAGCAGCTACGGGAAAAATCAGCCCCAGCATTTT. It encodes CASSYGKNQPQHF.